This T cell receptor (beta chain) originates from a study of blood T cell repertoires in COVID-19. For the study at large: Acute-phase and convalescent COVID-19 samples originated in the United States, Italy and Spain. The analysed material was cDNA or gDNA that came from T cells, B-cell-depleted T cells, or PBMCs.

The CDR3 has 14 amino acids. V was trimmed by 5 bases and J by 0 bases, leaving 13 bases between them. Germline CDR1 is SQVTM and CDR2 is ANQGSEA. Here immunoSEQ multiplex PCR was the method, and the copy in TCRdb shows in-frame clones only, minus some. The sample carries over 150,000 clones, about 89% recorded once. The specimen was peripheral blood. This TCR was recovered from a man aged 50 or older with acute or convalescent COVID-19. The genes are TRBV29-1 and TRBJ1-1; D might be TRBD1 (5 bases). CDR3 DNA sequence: TGCAGCGTTTCCAGGGCGGACCTGAACACTGAAGCTTTCTTT. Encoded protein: CSVSRADLNTEAFF.